This TCR beta chain came from a study of human thymus T cells. Donors were healthy Finnish infants having corrective surgery for congenital heart defects. Half of the eight donors gave 0.5-1 mL blood during surgery. All available leukocytes, rather than a set cell count, yielded the blood DNA. As regards this clone: No antigen is known for it.

Study-level findings and limits: Among thymic and blood repertoires, usage of V and J genes appeared biased.

The method was immunoSEQ multiplex PCR; TCRdb's version includes in-frame clones alone and lacks a portion of them. The table lists about 60,000 clones, over 85% of them singletons. The ends were cut back, 3 bases at V and 1 base at J, with 10 bases in the middle. Looked up from germline, CDR1 is LNHDA and CDR2 is SQIVND (reference sequence). CDR3 length equals 14 residues. Sequencing used blood. The J gene is TRBJ2-7, the V gene TRBV19, with D maybe TRBD1 (5 bases). This receptor was obtained from a boy younger than two with a congenital heart defect but otherwise immunologically healthy. The DNA for the CDR3 is TGTGCCAGTAGTATTTGGGGCTGGTCCTACGAGCAGTACTTC. Residues: CASSIWGWSYEQYF.